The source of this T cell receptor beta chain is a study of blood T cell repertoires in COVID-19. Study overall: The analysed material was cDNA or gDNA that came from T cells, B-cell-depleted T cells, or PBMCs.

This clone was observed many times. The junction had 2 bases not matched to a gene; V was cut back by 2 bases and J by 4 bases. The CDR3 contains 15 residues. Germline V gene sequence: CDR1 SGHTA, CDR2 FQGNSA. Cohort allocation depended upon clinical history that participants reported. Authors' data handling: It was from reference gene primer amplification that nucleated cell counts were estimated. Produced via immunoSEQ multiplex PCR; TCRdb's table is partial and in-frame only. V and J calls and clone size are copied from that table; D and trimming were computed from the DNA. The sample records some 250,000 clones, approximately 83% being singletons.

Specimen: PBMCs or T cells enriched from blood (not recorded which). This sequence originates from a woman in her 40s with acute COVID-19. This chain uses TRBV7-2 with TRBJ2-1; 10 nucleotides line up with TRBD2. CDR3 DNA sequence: TGTGCCAGCAGCTTACTAGCGGGAGTTTACAATGAGCAGTTCTTC. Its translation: CASSLLAGVYNEQFF. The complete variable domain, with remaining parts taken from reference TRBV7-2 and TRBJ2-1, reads GAGVSQSPSNKVTEKGKDVELRCDPISGHTALYWYRQSLGQGLEFLIYFQGNSAPDKSGLPSDRFSAERTGGSVSTLTIQRTQQEDSAVYLCASSLLAGVYNEQFFGPGTRLTVL.